This T cell receptor (beta chain) came from a study of T cells after yellow fever vaccination. Overall study: The authors prepared low-cell-number fractions using SMART-Seq v4 Ultra Low Input. Study-wide findings and caveats: A faster peak, day 5 versus 15, was reached by the weaker secondary response. In FACS-sorted repertoires, abundant clonotypes from the bulk population could appear as contaminants.

This clonotype has ten or more counts. Its antigen is unknown. 5'RACE template switching produced TCR cDNA carrying a universal primer site and UMIs. In TCRdb, the 5' RACE reads were re-called with MiXCR into one record per CDR3 protein. In the table there are 200,000 to 300,000 distinct CDR3 sequences, 3.6% of which are singletons. Trimming left V 4 bases short and J 4 bases short, with 17 bases between. The germline V gene has CDR1 SGHKS and CDR2 YYEKEE (reference sequence). The CDR3 extends over 15 amino acids. The input for sequencing was PBMCs, taken 15 days after the yellow fever booster vaccination. This TCR was recovered from a man between 18 and 35 years old who received the YFV17D yellow fever vaccine. The V gene is TRBV5-5, the J gene TRBJ2-5; D may be TRBD1 or TRBD2 (5 bases each). In DNA, the CDR3 is TGTGCCAGCAGCCACCCCCCCACCGGGACAGAGACCCAGTACTTC. As protein: CASSHPPTGTETQYF.